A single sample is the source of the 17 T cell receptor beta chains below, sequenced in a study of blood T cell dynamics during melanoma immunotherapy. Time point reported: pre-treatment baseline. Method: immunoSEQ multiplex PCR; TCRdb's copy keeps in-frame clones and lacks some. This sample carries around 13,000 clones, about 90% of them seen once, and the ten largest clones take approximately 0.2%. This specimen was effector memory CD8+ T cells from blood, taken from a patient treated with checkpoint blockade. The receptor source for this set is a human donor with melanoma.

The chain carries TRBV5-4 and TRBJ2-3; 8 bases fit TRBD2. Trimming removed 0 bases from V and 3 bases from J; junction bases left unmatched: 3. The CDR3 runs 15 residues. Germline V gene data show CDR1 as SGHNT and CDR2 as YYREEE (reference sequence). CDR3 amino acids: CASSLAGGGTDTQYF. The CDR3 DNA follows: TGTGCCAGCAGCTTGGCGGGAGGGGGGACAGATACGCAGTATTTT.

The CDR3 DNA is TGTGCCAGCAGCCCCTCTTCCAGCGGGAGGGCCCATGAGCAGTTCTTC. Its protein is CASSPSSSGRAHEQFF. The chain combines TRBV12-1 with TRBJ2-1; TRBD2 is the table's D call and was not checked against the DNA. TRBV12-1 is marked as a pseudogene. The CDR3 covers 16 residues.

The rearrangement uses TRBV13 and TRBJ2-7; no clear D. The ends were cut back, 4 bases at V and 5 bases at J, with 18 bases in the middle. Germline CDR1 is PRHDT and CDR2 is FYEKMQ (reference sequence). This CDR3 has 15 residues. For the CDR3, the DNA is TGTGCCAGCAGCTCCGTGGCTAACCCGGCAAACGAGCAGTACTTC. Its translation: CASSSVANPANEQYF.

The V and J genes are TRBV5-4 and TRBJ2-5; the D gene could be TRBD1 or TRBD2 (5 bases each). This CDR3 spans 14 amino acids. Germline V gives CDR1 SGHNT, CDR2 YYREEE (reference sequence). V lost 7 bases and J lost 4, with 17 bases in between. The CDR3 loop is CASRMVGRGETQYF. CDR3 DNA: TGTGCCAGCCGGATGGTGGGACGAGGAGAGACCCAGTACTTC.

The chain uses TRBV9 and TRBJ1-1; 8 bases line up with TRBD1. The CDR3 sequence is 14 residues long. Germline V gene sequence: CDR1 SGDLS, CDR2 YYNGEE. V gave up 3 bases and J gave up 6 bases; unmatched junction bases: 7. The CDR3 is CASSGPDRGPEAFF. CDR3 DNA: TGTGCCAGCAGCGGTCCCGACAGGGGCCCTGAAGCTTTCTTT.

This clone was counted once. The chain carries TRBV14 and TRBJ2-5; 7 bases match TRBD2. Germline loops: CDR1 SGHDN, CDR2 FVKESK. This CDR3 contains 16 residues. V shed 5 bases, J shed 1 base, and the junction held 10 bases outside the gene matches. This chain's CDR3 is CASSARGGRSQETQYF. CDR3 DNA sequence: TGTGCCAGCAGCGCTAGGGGCGGGAGATCCCAAGAGACCCAGTACTTC.

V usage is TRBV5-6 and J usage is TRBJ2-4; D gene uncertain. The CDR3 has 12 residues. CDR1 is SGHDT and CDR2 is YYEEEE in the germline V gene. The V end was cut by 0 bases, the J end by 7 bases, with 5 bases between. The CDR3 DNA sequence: TGTGCCAGCAGCTTGGACGGCAACATTCAGTACTTC. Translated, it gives CASSLDGNIQYF.

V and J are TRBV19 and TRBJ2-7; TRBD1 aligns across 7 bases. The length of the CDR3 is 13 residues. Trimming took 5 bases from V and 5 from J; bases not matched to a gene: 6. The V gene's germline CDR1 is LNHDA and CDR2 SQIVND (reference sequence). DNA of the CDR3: TGTGCCAGTAGTGCCGATACAGGGGACGAGCAGTACTTC. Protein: CASSADTGDEQYF.

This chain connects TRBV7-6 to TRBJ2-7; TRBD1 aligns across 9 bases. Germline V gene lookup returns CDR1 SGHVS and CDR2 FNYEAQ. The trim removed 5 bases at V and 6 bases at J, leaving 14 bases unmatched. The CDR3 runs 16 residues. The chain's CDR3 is CASSPGIGQGMGEQYF. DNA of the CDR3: TGTGCCAGCAGCCCGGGGATAGGACAGGGGATGGGCGAGCAGTACTTC.

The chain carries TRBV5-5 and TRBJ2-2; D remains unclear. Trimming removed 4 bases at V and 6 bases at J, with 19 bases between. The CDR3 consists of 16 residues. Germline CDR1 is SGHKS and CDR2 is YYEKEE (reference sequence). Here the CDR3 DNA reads TGTGCCAGCAGCCCCCCGGGCAGCCTCTTCGCCGGGGAGCTGTTTTTT. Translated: CASSPPGSLFAGELFF. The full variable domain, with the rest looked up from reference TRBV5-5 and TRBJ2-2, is DAGVTQSPTHLIKTRGQQVTLRCSPISGHKSVSWYQQVLGQGPQFIFQYYEKEERGRGNFPDRFSARQFPNYSSELNVNALLLGDSALYLCASSPPGSLFAGELFFGEGSRLTVL.

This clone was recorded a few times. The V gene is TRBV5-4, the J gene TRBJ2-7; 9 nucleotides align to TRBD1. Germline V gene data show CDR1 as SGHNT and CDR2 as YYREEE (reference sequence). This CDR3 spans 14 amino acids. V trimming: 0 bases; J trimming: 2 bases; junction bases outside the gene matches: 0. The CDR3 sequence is CASSLGQGAYEQYF. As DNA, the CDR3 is TGTGCCAGCAGCTTGGGACAGGGGGCCTACGAGCAGTACTTC.

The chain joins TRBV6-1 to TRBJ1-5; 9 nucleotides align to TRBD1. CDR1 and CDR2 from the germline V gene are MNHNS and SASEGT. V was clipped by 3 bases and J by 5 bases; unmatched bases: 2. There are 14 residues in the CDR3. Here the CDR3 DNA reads TGTGCCAGCAGTGATCGACAGGGGGATCAGCCCCAGCATTTT. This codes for CASSDRQGDQPQHF.

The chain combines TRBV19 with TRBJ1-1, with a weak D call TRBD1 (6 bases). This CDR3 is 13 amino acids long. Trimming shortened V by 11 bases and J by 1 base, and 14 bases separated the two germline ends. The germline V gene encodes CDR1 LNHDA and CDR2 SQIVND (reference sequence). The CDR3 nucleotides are TGTGCCGTGCGGGCGGGGGCGAACACTGAAGCTTTCTTT. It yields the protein CAVRAGANTEAFF.

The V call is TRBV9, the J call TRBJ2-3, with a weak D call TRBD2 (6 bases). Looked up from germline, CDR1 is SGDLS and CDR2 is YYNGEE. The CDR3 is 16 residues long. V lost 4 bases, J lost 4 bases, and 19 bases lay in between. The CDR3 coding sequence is TGTGCCAGCAGCATATGGGGCGGCGGAGGGGCAGATACGCAGTATTTT. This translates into CASSIWGGGGADTQYF.

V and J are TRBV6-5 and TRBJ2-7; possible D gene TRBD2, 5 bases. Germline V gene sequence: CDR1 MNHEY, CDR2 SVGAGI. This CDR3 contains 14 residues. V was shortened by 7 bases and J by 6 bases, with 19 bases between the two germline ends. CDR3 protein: CASTLRGGLAEQYF. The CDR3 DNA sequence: TGTGCCAGCACTCTAAGAGGAGGTCTCGCCGAGCAGTACTTC.

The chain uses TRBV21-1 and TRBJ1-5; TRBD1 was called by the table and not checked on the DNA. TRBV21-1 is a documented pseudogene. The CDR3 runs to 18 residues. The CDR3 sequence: CASSPGQAHLYSNQPQHF. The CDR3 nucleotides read TGTGCCAGCAGCCCCGGACAGGCGCACCTATATAGCAATCAGCCCCAGCATTTT.

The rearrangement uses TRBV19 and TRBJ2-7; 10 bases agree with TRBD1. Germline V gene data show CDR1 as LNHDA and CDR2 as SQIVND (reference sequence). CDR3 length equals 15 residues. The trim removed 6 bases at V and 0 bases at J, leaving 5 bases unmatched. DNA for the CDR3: TGTGCCAGTAGCCCGGGACAGGGGTCCTCCTACGAGCAGTACTTC. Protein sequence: CASSPGQGSSYEQYF.